This TCR beta chain came from a study of spatial heterogeneity in lung cancer. For the study at large: Mean representation of each unique TCR and UMI combination in the raw reads exceeded nine occurrences.

Every TCR cDNA molecule carried a tag that served as a unique molecular identifier. TCRdb itself ran the 5' RACE reads through MiXCR, one entry per CDR3 protein. The table has about 39,000 distinct CDR3 sequences, approximately 3.1% seen once. This clonotype was seen at least ten times. Germline values: CDR1 WNHNN, CDR2 SYGVQD (reference sequence). There are 15 residues in the CDR3. V lost 0 bases, J lost 8 bases, and 6 bases stayed unmatched. Noted time point: sample taken at primary tumor resection. The donor population consisted of just over 70 patients with untreated, early-stage non-small cell lung cancer. Whole RNA, which was extracted from tumor, nontumor lung tissue or frozen PBMC, was sequenced without any cell sorting.

The sequencing used normal lung tissue next to the tumor, collected at surgery. V gene TRBV10-1 combines with J gene TRBJ1-4, with TRBD1 identical over 7 bases. The clonotype was recovered from a male donor with early-stage non-small cell lung cancer. The CDR3 coding sequence is TGCGCCAGCAGTGAGTCGGCCGACAGGGACGAAAAACTGTTTTTT. Translating it yields CASSESADRDEKLFF.